This T cell receptor (beta chain) was identified in a study of technical replicates of blood from a few donors. This clone has a single count. Trimming shortened V by 0 bases and J by 4 bases, and 24 bases separated the two germline ends. Germline V CDR1 and CDR2: SGHDN, FVKESK. The CDR3 spans 19 residues. Produced via immunoSEQ multiplex PCR; TCRdb's table is partial and in-frame only. The sample contains 55,000 to 75,000 clones, approximately 96% of which appear only once. This receptor was obtained from a human donor in good health. The chain recombines TRBV14 with TRBJ1-2; D is unclear. The sample comprised T cells isolated from PBMCs. CDR3 nucleotide sequence: TGTGCCAGCAGCCAAGAGGGTGGAACAGCGGTGAAAGAAGGCTATGGCTACACCTTC. Protein sequence: CASSQEGGTAVKEGYGYTF. Complete variable domain (other parts from reference TRBV14 and TRBJ1-2): EAGVTQFPSHSVIEKGQTVTLRCDPISGHDNLYWYRRVMGKEIKFLLHFVKESKQDESGMPNNRFLAERTGGTYSTLKVQPAELEDSGVYFCASSQEGGTAVKEGYGYTFGSGTRLTVV.